This T cell receptor (beta chain) was observed in a study of spatial heterogeneity in lung cancer. A distinct unique molecular identifier was carried by each TCR cDNA molecule. Each CDR3 protein gets one entry after TCRdb re-called the 5' RACE reads with MiXCR. Among tens of thousands of distinct CDR3 sequences listed, approximately 12% were seen once. This CDR3 comprises 11 residues. Germline V lookup: CDR1 KGHDR, CDR2 SFDVKD. Trimming shortened V by 5 bases and J by 4 bases, and 4 bases separated the two germline ends. Described time point: sample taken at primary tumor resection. Specimen: PBMCs, collected at surgery. V is TRBV24-1 and J is TRBJ2-5, with D unresolved. The sequence was collected from a male donor with early-stage non-small cell lung cancer. The CDR3 here is CATSAGETQYF. The DNA of the CDR3 is TGTGCCACCAGTGCCGGAGAGACCCAGTACTTC.